Detailed here is one T cell receptor (beta chain). Its matching antigen is unknown. A much larger clone is a single base away; this may be a read error. The template, 500 ng total RNA, yielded TCR beta cDNA made with a constant-region primer. Amplification in three nested multiplex PCR rounds with slightly modified ARM-PCR gave rise to TCR beta libraries. Rounds one and two of PCR, each of 10 cycles, were primed with TRBV1-TRBV30 forward primers and a C-beta reverse primer. Via MiXCR, TCRdb re-called the multiplex PCR reads, giving one row per CDR3 protein. The sample carries some 180,000 distinct CDR3 sequences, approximately 86% recorded once. This sample stems from a study of tumor-infiltrating lymphocytes in primary liver carcinoma. Points from the study as a whole: Blood's top-250-clone fraction was significantly lower than that of tumors (p = 0.039). Presence in all five tumor regions was observed for only about 7-24% of top clones.

The CDR3 is made up of 14 amino acids. Germline CDR1 is SGHRS and CDR2 is YFSETQ. Trimming cost V 9 bases and J 5 bases; bases outside gene matches: 8. Taking about 17-31 mg of unsorted bulk tissue, the authors co-extracted RNA and DNA. Five distinct regions per tumor were sampled. What was sequenced was tumor tissue from primary liver carcinoma. V usage is TRBV5-1 and J usage is TRBJ2-3; 11 nucleotides line up with TRBD2. This sequence originates from a man in his forties or fifties with primary liver carcinoma and hepatitis B virus infection. The CDR3 DNA sequence: TGCGCCAACAGTCAGGGACTAGCGGAAGATACGCAGTATTTT. Protein product: CANSQGLAEDTQYF.